The source of this TCR beta chain is a study of blood T cells in healthy people across ages. The CDR3 is 12 residues long. Trimming left V 2 bases short and J 7 bases short, with 8 bases between. Germline loops: CDR1 ENHRY, CDR2 SYGVKD. For the second PCR, which ran for about 7 to 12 cycles, a sample-barcoded 5' primer and a J-beta primer mix were used. Template switching added a 12-random-nucleotide identifier to every cDNA molecule. TCRdb passed the 5' RACE reads through MiXCR, listing each CDR3 protein once. In the table there are about 1,800,000 distinct CDR3 sequences, 28% of which are singletons. In this sample, this clonotype turned up once.

The sequenced material came from blood. The origin of this receptor is a woman under 40 in good health. The genes are TRBV10-3 and TRBJ1-1; D is unclear. The CDR3 loop is CAISEVVGEAFF. The CDR3, as DNA: TGTGCCATCAGTGAGGTGGTCGGTGAAGCTTTCTTT.